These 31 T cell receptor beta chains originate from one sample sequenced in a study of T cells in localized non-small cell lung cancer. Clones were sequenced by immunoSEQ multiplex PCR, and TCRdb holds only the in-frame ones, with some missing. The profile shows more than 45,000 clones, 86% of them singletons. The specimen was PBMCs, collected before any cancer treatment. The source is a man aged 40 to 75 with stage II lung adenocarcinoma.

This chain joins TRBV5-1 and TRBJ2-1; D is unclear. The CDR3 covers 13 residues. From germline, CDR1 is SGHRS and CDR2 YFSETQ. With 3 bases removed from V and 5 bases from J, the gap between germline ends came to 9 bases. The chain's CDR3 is CASSWSQNNEQFF. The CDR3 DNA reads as TGCGCCAGCAGCTGGAGCCAGAACAATGAGCAGTTCTTC.

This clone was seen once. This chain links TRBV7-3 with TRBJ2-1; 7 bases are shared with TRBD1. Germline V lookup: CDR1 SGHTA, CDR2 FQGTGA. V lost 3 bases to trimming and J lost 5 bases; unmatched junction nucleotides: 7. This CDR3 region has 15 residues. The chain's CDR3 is CASSFLSQGDNEQFF. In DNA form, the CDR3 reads TGTGCCAGCAGCTTTTTGTCCCAGGGGGACAATGAGCAGTTCTTC.

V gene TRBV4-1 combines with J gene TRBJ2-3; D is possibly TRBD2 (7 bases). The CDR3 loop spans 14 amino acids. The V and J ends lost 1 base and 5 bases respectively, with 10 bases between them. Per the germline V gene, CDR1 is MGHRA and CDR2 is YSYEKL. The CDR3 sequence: CASSQGGGEDTQYF. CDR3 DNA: TGCGCCAGCAGCCAAGGGGGGGGCGAAGATACGCAGTATTTT.

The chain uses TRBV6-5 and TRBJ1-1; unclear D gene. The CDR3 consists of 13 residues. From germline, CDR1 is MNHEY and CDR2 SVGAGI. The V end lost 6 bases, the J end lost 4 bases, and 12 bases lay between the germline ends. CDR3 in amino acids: CASSLPFSTEAFF. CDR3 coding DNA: TGTGCCAGCAGCCTCCCTTTTAGCACTGAAGCTTTCTTT.

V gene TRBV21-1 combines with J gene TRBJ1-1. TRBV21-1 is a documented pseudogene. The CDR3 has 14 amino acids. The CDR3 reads CASSKCAGNTEAFF. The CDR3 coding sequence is TGTGCCAGCAGCAAATGCGCTGGGAACACTGAAGCTTTCTTT.

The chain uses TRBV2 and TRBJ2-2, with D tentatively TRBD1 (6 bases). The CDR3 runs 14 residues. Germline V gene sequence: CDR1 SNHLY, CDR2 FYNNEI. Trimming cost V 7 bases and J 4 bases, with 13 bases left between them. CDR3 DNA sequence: TGTGCCAGCACCAAAAGGGGGAGCACCGGGGAGCTGTTTTTT. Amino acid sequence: CASTKRGSTGELFF. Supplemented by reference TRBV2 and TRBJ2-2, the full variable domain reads EPEVTQTPSHQVTQMGQEVILRCVPISNHLYFYWYRQILGQKVEFLVSFYNNEISEKSEIFDDQFSVERPDGSNFTLKIRSTKLEDSAMYFCASTKRGSTGELFFGEGSRLTVL.

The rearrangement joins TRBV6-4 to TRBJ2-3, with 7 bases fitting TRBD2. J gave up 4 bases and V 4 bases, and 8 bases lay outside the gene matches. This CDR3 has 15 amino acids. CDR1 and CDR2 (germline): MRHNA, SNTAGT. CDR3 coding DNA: TGTGCCAGCAGTGTATTCAGCGGGGACGCAGATACGCAGTATTTT. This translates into CASSVFSGDADTQYF.

CDR3 in amino acids: CASSAKASAYTQYF. CDR3 coding DNA: TGTGCCAGCAGCGCTAAGGCTAGCGCTTATACGCAGTATTTT. V is TRBV9 and J is TRBJ2-3, with a possible D match to TRBD2 (6 bases). CDR1 is SGDLS and CDR2 is YYNGEE in the germline V gene. There are 14 residues in the CDR3. Trimming cost V 3 bases and J 7 bases, with 15 bases left between them.

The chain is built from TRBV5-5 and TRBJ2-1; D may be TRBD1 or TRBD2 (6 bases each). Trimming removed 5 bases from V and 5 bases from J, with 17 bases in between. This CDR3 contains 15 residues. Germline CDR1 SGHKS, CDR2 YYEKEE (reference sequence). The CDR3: CASSSGGTPDNEQFF. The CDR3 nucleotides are TGTGCCAGCAGTTCCGGGGGCACCCCGGACAATGAGCAGTTCTTC.

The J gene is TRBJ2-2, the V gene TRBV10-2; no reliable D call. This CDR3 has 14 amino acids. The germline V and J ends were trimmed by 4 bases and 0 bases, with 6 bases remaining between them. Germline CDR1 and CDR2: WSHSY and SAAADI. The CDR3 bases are TGCGCCAGCAGTGGACACCCGAACACCGGGGAGCTGTTTTTT. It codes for CASSGHPNTGELFF.

CDR3 sequence reads: CASSSSPAARKNTEAFF. The CDR3 DNA reads as TGTGCCAGCAGCTCATCCCCAGCGGCCCGGAAGAACACTGAAGCTTTCTTT. The chain has TRBV11-1 and TRBJ1-1, with D uncertain. The V end lost 4 bases, the J end lost 1 base, and 19 bases lay between the germline ends. Germline V gene sequence: CDR1 SGHAT, CDR2 FQDESV (reference sequence). The CDR3 contains 17 residues.

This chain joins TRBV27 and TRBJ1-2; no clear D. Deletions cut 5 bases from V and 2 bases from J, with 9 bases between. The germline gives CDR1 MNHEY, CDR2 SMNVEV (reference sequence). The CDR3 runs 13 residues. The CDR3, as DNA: TGTGCCAGCAGTCCCAGGTTAAACTATGGCTACACCTTC. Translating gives CASSPRLNYGYTF.

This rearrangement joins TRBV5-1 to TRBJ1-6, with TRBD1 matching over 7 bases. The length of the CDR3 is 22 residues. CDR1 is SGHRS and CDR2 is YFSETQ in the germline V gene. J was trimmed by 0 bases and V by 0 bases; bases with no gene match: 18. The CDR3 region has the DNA TGCGCCAGCAGCTTGGGGTCTATAGGGCGACAGGGCCCTTTCTCCTATAATTCACCCCTCCACTTT. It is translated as CASSLGSIGRQGPFSYNSPLHF.

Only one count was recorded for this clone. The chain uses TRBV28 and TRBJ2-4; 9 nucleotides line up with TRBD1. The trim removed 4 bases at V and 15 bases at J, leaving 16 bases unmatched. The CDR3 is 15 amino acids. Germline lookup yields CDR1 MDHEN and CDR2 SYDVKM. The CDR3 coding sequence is TGTGCCAGCAGTTCGATCCCGGGACAGGGTAGGAAGATGTACTTC. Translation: CASSSIPGQGRKMYF.

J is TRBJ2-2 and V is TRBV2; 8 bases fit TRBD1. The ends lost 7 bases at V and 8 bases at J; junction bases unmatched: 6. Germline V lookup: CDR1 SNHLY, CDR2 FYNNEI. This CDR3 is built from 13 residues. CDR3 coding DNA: TGTGCCAGCATCCTCCGGACAGGGGGGGAGCTGTTTTTT. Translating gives CASILRTGGELFF.

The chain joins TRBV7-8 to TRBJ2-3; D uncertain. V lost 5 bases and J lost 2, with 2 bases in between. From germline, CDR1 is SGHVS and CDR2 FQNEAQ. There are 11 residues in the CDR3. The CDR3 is CASSLTDTQYF. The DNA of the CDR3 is TGTGCCAGCAGCCTCACAGATACGCAGTATTTT.

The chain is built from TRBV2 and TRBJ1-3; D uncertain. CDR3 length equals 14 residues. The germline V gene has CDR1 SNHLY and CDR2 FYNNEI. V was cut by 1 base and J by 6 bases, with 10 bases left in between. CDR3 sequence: CASSEDGGINTIYF. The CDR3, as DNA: TGTGCCAGCAGTGAAGACGGAGGAATAAACACCATATATTTT. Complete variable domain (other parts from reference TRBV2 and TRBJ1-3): EPEVTQTPSHQVTQMGQEVILRCVPISNHLYFYWYRQILGQKVEFLVSFYNNEISEKSEIFDDQFSVERPDGSNFTLKIRSTKLEDSAMYFCASSEDGGINTIYFGEGSWLTVV.

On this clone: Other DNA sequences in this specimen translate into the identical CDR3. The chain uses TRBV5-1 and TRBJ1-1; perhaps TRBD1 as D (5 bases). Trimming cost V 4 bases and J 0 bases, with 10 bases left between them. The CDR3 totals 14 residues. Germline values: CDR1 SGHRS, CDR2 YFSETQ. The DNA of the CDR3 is TGCGCCAGCAGCCCCGGACACATGAACACTGAAGCTTTCTTT. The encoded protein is CASSPGHMNTEAFF.

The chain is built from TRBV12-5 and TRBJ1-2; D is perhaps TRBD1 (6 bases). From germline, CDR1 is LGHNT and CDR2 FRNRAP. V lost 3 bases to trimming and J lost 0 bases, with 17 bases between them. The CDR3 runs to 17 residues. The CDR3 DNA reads TGTGCTAGTGGTTTAGACAGGAGGCTGGGGTCTAACTATGGCTACACCTTC. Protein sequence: CASGLDRRLGSNYGYTF.

The CDR3: CAWSSQAAGSDTQYF. The CDR3 nucleotides are TGTGCCTGGAGTTCCCAGGCAGCGGGCTCAGATACGCAGTATTTT. The V and J genes are TRBV30 and TRBJ2-3; D is perhaps TRBD2 (6 bases). From germline, CDR1 is GTSNPN and CDR2 SVGIG (reference sequence). The ends were cut back, 2 bases at V and 4 bases at J, with 16 bases in the middle. The CDR3 spans 15 residues.

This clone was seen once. This chain's CDR3 is CASSPGTDSNQPQHF. DNA for the CDR3: TGTGCCAGCAGCCCGGGGACGGATAGCAATCAGCCCCAGCATTTT. The V call is TRBV5-8, the J call TRBJ1-5, with a tentative D call TRBD1 (5 bases). The V end was cut by 4 bases, the J end by 0 bases, with 11 bases between. This CDR3 is built from 15 residues. Per the germline V gene, CDR1 is SGHTS and CDR2 is YDEGEE. The entire variable domain, with the rest obtained from reference TRBV5-8 and TRBJ1-5, is as follows: EAGVTQSPTHLIKTRGQQATLRCSPISGHTSVYWYQQALGLGLQFLLWYDEGEERNRGNFPPRFSGRQFPNYSSELNVNALELEDSALYLCASSPGTDSNQPQHFGDGTRLSIL.

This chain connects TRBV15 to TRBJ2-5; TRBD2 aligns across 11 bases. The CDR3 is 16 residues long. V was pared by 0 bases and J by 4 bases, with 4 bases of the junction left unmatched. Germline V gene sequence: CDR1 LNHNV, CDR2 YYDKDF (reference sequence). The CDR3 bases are TGTGCCACCAGCAGAGAGGGTAGCGGGGGGGGAGAGACCCAGTACTTC. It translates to CATSREGSGGGETQYF.

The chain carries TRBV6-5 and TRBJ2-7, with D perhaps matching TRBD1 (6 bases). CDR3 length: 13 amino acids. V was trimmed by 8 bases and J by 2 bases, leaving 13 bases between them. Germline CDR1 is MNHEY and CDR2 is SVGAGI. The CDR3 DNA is TGTGCCAGCCAGGGGTACGCCACCTACGAGCAGTACGTC. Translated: CASQGYATYEQYV.

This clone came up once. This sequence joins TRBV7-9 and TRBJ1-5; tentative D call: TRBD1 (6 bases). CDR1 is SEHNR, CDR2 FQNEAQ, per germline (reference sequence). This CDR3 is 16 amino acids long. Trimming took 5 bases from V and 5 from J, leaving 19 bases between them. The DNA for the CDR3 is TGTGCCAGCAGCCGGGACACTGAGCCATCTCATCAGCCCCAGCATTTT. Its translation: CASSRDTEPSHQPQHF. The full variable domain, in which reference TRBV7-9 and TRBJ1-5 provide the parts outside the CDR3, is DTGVSQNPRHKITKRGQNVTFRCDPISEHNRLYWYRQTLGQGPEFLTYFQNEAQLEKSRLLSDRFSAERPKGSFSTLEIQRTEQGDSAMYLCASSRDTEPSHQPQHFGDGTRLSIL.

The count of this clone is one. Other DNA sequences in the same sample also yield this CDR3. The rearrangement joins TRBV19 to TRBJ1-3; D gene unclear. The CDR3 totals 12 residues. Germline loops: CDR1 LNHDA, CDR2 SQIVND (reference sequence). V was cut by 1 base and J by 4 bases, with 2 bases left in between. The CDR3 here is CASSIGGNTIYF. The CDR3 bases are TGTGCCAGTAGTATAGGCGGAAACACCATATATTTT. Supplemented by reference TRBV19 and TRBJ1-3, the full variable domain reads DGGITQSPKYLFRKEGQNVTLSCEQNLNHDAMYWYRQDPGQGLRLIYYSQIVNDFQKGDIAEGYSVSREKKESFPLTVTSAQKNPTAFYLCASSIGGNTIYFGEGSWLTVV.

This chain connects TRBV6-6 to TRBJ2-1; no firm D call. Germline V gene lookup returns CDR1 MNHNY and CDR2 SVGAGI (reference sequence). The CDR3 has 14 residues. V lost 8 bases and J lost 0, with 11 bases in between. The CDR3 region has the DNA TGTGCCAGCTCTGTTGGTAGCTCCTACAATGAGCAGTTCTTC. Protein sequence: CASSVGSSYNEQFF.

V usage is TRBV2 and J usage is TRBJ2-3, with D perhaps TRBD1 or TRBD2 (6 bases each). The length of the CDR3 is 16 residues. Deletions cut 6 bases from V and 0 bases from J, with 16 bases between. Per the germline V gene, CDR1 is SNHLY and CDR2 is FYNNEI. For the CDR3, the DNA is TGTGCCAGCAGCCCCTGGGGGCGGGGTAGCACAGATACGCAGTATTTT. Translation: CASSPWGRGSTDTQYF.

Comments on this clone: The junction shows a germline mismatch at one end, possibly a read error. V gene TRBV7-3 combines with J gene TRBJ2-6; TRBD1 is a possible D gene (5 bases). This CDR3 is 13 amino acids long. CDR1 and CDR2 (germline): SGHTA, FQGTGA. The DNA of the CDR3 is TGTGCCAGCAGTACCTCTGGGGCCAACTTCCTGACTTTC. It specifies CASSTSGANFLTF.

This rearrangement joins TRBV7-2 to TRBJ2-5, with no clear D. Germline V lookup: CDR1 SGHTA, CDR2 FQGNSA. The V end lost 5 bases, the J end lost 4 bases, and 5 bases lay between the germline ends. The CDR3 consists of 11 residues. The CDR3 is CASSPLETQYF. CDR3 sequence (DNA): TGTGCCAGCAGCCCTCTAGAGACCCAGTACTTC.

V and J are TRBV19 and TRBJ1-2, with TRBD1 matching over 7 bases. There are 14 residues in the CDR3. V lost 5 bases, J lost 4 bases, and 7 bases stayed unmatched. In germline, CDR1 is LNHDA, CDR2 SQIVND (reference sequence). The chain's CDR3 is CASSLQGQIYGYTF. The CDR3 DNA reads TGTGCCAGTAGTTTACAGGGGCAGATCTATGGCTACACCTTC.

The CDR3 region is CASSLTADREGTDTQYF. CDR3 bases: TGCGCCAGCAGCCTCACCGCGGACAGGGAGGGCACAGATACGCAGTATTTT. This sequence joins TRBV4-1 and TRBJ2-3; 8 positions agree with TRBD1. Germline-derived CDR1 and CDR2 are MGHRA and YSYEKL. Unmatched junction bases numbered 10, after V lost 4 bases and J lost 1 base. The CDR3 totals 17 residues.